This passage covers 22 T cell receptor beta chains from one sample sequenced in a study of beta chain features in type 1 diabetes. Study outcomes and limitations: Moderately but significantly shorter TCRB CDR3s were found in Type 1 diabetes patients in all four CD4+ subsets.

Antigens for these TCRs are unknown. TCRB transcripts that were expressed got sequenced, as all of the isolated RNA had been reverse transcribed. The assay was immunoSEQ multiplex PCR, and TCRdb's table has in-frame clones only and misses some. The sample shows hundreds of thousands of clones, roughly an eighth of them seen only once. Sequencing was performed on naive CD4+ T cells from blood. The receptors were sampled from a man aged 18-30 years with type 1 diabetes.

The CDR3 coding sequence is TGCGCCAGCAGTCGCGGACCGTCGAACACTGAAGCTTTCTTT. Translated: CASSRGPSNTEAFF. The chain is built from TRBV5-1 and TRBJ1-1; D gene unclear. The CDR3 spans 14 residues. Germline lookup yields CDR1 SGHRS and CDR2 YFSETQ. Trimming cost V 5 bases and J 1 base, with 12 bases left between them.

V usage is TRBV6-5 and J usage is TRBJ2-3; tentative D call: TRBD2 (6 bases). The V and J ends lost 6 bases and 8 bases respectively, with 18 bases between them. Germline V gene lookup returns CDR1 MNHEY and CDR2 SVGAGI. The CDR3 length is 14 residues. CDR3 bases: TGTGCCAGCAGATCGGGGGAACAATGGGGTACGCAGTATTTT. This codes for CASRSGEQWGTQYF.

This clone was counted a few times. V is TRBV25-1 and J is TRBJ1-1, with 7 positions matching TRBD1. The germline V gene has CDR1 MGHDK and CDR2 SYGVNS. V was clipped by 4 bases and J by 5 bases; unmatched bases: 4. The CDR3 extends over 13 amino acids. The CDR3 DNA reads as TGTGCCAGCAGTGGAGGGACAGTGACTGAAGCTTTCTTT. This gives the protein CASSGGTVTEAFF.

V gene TRBV7-8 combines with J gene TRBJ1-1, with D perhaps TRBD1 (6 bases). The germline gives CDR1 SGHVS, CDR2 FQNEAQ. V was pared by 0 bases and J by 4 bases, with 9 bases between. The CDR3 sequence is 14 residues long. CDR3 protein: CASSLAGGGTEAFF. The CDR3 coding sequence is TGTGCCAGCAGCTTAGCTGGGGGCGGCACTGAAGCTTTCTTT.

This clone was detected a few times. The rearrangement uses TRBV5-1 and TRBJ2-1; a possible D gene is TRBD1 (6 bases). The V and J ends lost 6 bases and 0 bases respectively, with 19 bases between them. Germline-derived CDR1 and CDR2 are SGHRS and YFSETQ. The CDR3 runs to 17 residues. Written as DNA, the CDR3 is TGCGCCAGCAAGTTCCGCCTGGGGGCCTCCTCCTACAATGAGCAGTTCTTC. Its translation is CASKFRLGASSYNEQFF.

The chain joins TRBV2 to TRBJ1-1; D gene ambiguous. Per the germline V gene, CDR1 is SNHLY and CDR2 is FYNNEI. The CDR3 loop spans 13 amino acids. Trimming removed 5 bases from V and 1 base from J, with 8 bases in between. The CDR3 here is CASSSTPNTEAFF. In DNA form, the CDR3 reads TGTGCCAGCAGTTCTACACCGAACACTGAAGCTTTCTTT.

V is TRBV7-2 and J is TRBJ2-1; D is perhaps TRBD2 (5 bases). This CDR3 is built from 16 residues. Trimming removed 0 bases from V and 12 bases from J, with 21 bases in between. CDR1 is SGHTA and CDR2 is FQGNSA in the germline V gene. DNA of the CDR3: TGTGCCAGCAGCTTAGCTAGCGCCCAACTACAAGGTGGGCAGTTCTTC. This translates into CASSLASAQLQGGQFF.

This chain uses TRBV11-3 with TRBJ2-2; 7 bases line up with TRBD1. V was pared by 4 bases and J by 1 base, with 3 bases of the junction left unmatched. Germline lookup yields CDR1 SGHNT and CDR2 YENEEA. The CDR3 is 15 amino acids. The CDR3 here is CASSSGQVNTGELFF. The CDR3 coding sequence is TGTGCCAGCAGCTCAGGACAGGTGAACACCGGGGAGCTGTTTTTT.

The chain carries TRBV2 and TRBJ2-7; no definite D call. V dropped 7 bases and J dropped 4 bases, with 11 bases sitting between them. The CDR3 runs to 12 residues. In germline, CDR1 is SNHLY, CDR2 FYNNEI. DNA of the CDR3: TGTGCCAGCACACAAGTGGTGTACGAGCAGTACTTC. This translates into CASTQVVYEQYF.

This chain joins TRBV7-2 and TRBJ2-1; 7 bases match TRBD1. CDR1 and CDR2 from the germline V gene are SGHTA and FQGNSA. V was pared by 2 bases and J by 7 bases, with 8 bases of the junction left unmatched. The CDR3 covers 15 residues. The CDR3 DNA sequence: TGTGCCAGCAGCTTATCGTCGGGACAGATTAATGAGCAGTTCTTC. Translation gives CASSLSSGQINEQFF.

The chain uses TRBV14 and TRBJ2-5, with TRBD2 matching 16 bases. This CDR3 is 20 amino acids long. In germline, CDR1 is SGHDN, CDR2 FVKESK. V lost 4 bases, J lost 5 bases, and 16 bases stayed unmatched. The CDR3 protein is CASSPGSGTSGGVRRETQYF. CDR3 sequence (DNA): TGTGCCAGCAGCCCAGGCTCCGGGACTAGCGGGGGGGTACGACGGGAGACCCAGTACTTC.

There are a few counts of this clone. This rearrangement joins TRBV2 to TRBJ1-6, with D uncertain. This CDR3 is 15 amino acids long. Between the trimmed V and J ends, which lost 6 bases and 3 bases, there was a span of 12 bases. In germline, CDR1 is SNHLY, CDR2 FYNNEI. This chain's CDR3 is CASRLEVGYNSPLHF. Here the CDR3 DNA reads TGTGCCAGCAGACTGGAGGTTGGCTATAATTCACCCCTCCACTTT.

This clone has just a few counts. The V gene is TRBV5-1, the J gene TRBJ2-5; maybe TRBD2 (6 bases). The V gene's germline CDR1 is SGHRS and CDR2 YFSETQ. The CDR3 runs to 15 residues. Trimming took off 4 bases at V and 3 bases at J, with 16 bases between the two ends. CDR3 nucleotides: TGCGCCAGCAGCCCGGGGGTAATGGGGGAAGAGACCCAGTACTTC. Its translation: CASSPGVMGEETQYF.

Points on this clone: At the DNA level, this CDR3 is encoded by other sequences in the same sample as well. The chain employs TRBV7-9 and TRBJ2-5; 8 positions match TRBD1. This CDR3 has 14 residues. Trimming removed 2 bases from V and 5 bases from J; junction bases left unmatched: 4. Germline CDR1 reads SEHNR; CDR2 reads FQNEAQ (reference sequence). As DNA, the CDR3 is TGTGCCAGCAGCTTAAGAACAGGGGGGGAGACCCAGTACTTC. Protein sequence: CASSLRTGGETQYF.

The rearrangement joins TRBV29-1 to TRBJ2-4; possibly TRBD2 for D (7 bases). The V end was cut by 4 bases, the J end by 8 bases, with 15 bases between. Germline-derived CDR1 and CDR2 are SQVTM and ANQGSEA. This CDR3 is built from 13 residues. The CDR3 reads CSVGEGEGYIQYF. CDR3 nucleotides: TGCAGCGTTGGGGAGGGGGAAGGATACATTCAGTACTTC. Variable domain in full (rest from reference TRBV29-1 and TRBJ2-4): SAVISQKPSRDICQRGTSLTIQCQVDSQVTMMFWYRQQPGQSLTLIATANQGSEATYESGFVIDKFPISRPNLTFSTLTVSNMSPEDSSIYLCSVGEGEGYIQYFGAGTRLSVL.

This clone showed up just a few times. The chain carries TRBV28 and TRBJ2-1, with TRBD2 as a possible D gene (6 bases). Trimming stripped 1 base from V and 6 bases from J, with 19 bases between. In germline, CDR1 is MDHEN, CDR2 SYDVKM. This CDR3 has 17 amino acids. CDR3 nucleotide sequence: TGTGCCAGCAGTTTATCCGACCGGAGGGTGGCTTTCAATGAGCAGTTCTTC. Translation: CASSLSDRRVAFNEQFF.

J is TRBJ1-1 and V is TRBV6-5; TRBD1 aligns across 10 bases. Germline assignment: CDR1 MNHEY and CDR2 SVGAGI. V gave up 5 bases and J gave up 4 bases; unmatched junction bases: 1. The CDR3 totals 13 residues. CDR3 DNA: TGTGCCAGCAGTCGACAGGGGGCCACTGAAGCTTTCTTT. It is translated as CASSRQGATEAFF.

This clone was counted a few times. V and J are TRBV27 and TRBJ1-5; the D is unclear. The CDR3 covers 13 residues. The V gene lost 2 bases and the J gene lost 4 bases, with 6 bases spanning the gap. Germline lookup yields CDR1 MNHEY and CDR2 SMNVEV (reference sequence). The CDR3, as DNA: TGTGCCAGCAGTTTAGGGCCGAATCAGCCCCAGCATTTT. It specifies CASSLGPNQPQHF.

The DNA for the CDR3 is TGCAGCGCCTGGGACAGGTCTGATGGAAACACCATATATTTT. It yields the protein CSAWDRSDGNTIYF. V is TRBV29-1 and J is TRBJ1-3, with 8 bases matching TRBD1. In germline, CDR1 is SQVTM, CDR2 ANQGSEA. This CDR3 spans 14 amino acids. After removal of 7 bases from V and 3 bases from J, the junction contained 8 bases not matched to a gene.

The chain links TRBV30 to TRBJ1-1; 7 nucleotides match TRBD1. Germline V gene sequence: CDR1 GTSNPN, CDR2 SVGIG (reference sequence). The CDR3 totals 14 residues. V lost 3 bases and J lost 5; bases outside the gene matches: 9. The CDR3 protein is CAWSTTGVATEAFF. The DNA for the CDR3 is TGTGCCTGGAGCACAACAGGGGTTGCGACTGAAGCTTTCTTT.

This clone was seen a few times. The chain combines TRBV6-5 with TRBJ1-1, with D possibly matching TRBD1 (5 bases). The ends were cut back, 6 bases at V and 1 base at J, with 12 bases in the middle. Germline V lookup: CDR1 MNHEY, CDR2 SVGAGI. CDR3 length: 14 residues. The CDR3 DNA is TGTGCCAGCAGCCAAGCGGGACCGAACACTGAAGCTTTCTTT. Translation gives CASSQAGPNTEAFF.

The chain carries TRBV7-2 and TRBJ2-3; D is perhaps TRBD1 or TRBD2 (6 bases each). The germline gives CDR1 SGHTA, CDR2 FQGNSA. Trimming stripped 5 bases from V and 0 bases from J, with 12 bases between. The CDR3 runs 15 residues. The CDR3 region is CASSRRGVSTDTQYF. The CDR3, as DNA: TGTGCCAGCAGCCGAAGGGGGGTTAGCACAGATACGCAGTATTTT.